A selection of T cell receptor beta chains follows, all from one sample in a study of blood T cell repertoires in COVID-19. Clones were read by immunoSEQ multiplex PCR, and TCRdb kept only the in-frame ones, dropping some. The data contain 95,000 to 150,000 clones, 70% to 90% of them singletons. The specimen was peripheral blood. The receptor source for this set is a woman of 80 years or more with acute or convalescent COVID-19. The CDR3 runs from the conserved cysteine through the conserved F or W. D genes are given only for firm matches. The size of a clone is reported for some rows only, either as once, few or many, or as a class for expanded clones.

j_call: TRBJ1-2
v_call: TRBV9
d_call: .
clone_size: .
cdr3_nt: TGTGCCAGCAGCGTCAAAGGGGGCTATGGCTACACCTTC
cdr3_aa: CASSVKGGYGYTF

j_call: TRBJ1-2
v_call: TRBV10-3
d_call: .
clone_size: .
cdr3_nt: TGTGCCATCAGTGAGTCCGGAGGGTCGGATCGTGGCTACACCTTC
cdr3_aa: CAISESGGSDRGYTF

j_call: TRBJ1-2
v_call: TRBV7-9
d_call: .
clone_size: .
cdr3_nt: TGTGCCAGCAGCCCTGTTCCTTATGGCTACACCTTC
cdr3_aa: CASSPVPYGYTF

j_call: TRBJ1-6
v_call: TRBV5-1
d_call: .
clone_size: .
cdr3_nt: TGCGCCAGCAGCTTGGGGCAGGAAAATTCACCCCTCCACTTT
cdr3_aa: CASSLGQENSPLHF

j_call: TRBJ2-1
v_call: TRBV27
d_call: .
clone_size: .
cdr3_nt: TGTGCCAGCATAAGCGGACCTTACAATGAGCAGTTCTTC
cdr3_aa: CASISGPYNEQFF

j_call: TRBJ1-4
v_call: TRBV28
d_call: TRBD1
clone_size: .
cdr3_nt: TGTGCCAGCAGTTTAAACCGACAGGGAGAAAAACTGTTTTTT
cdr3_aa: CASSLNRQGEKLFF

j_call: TRBJ2-2
v_call: TRBV7-8
d_call: TRBD2
clone_size: once
cdr3_nt: TGTGCCAGCAGCCCTATAGCGGGGGAGAGCACCGGGGAGCTGTTTTTT
cdr3_aa: CASSPIAGESTGELFF

j_call: TRBJ1-5
v_call: TRBV4-3
d_call: .
clone_size: .
cdr3_nt: TGCGCCAGCAGCCAAGATACAGGGAGGGGTCAGCCCCAGCATTTT
cdr3_aa: CASSQDTGRGQPQHF

j_call: TRBJ1-4
v_call: TRBV19
d_call: TRBD1
clone_size: .
cdr3_nt: TGTGCCAGTAGTAGCGCAACGGGACAGGTTAATGAAAAACTGTTTTTT
cdr3_aa: CASSSATGQVNEKLFF

j_call: TRBJ2-1
v_call: TRBV7-2
d_call: .
clone_size: .
cdr3_nt: TGTGCCAGCAGCATGGCCGGCAGGGACAATGAGCAGTTCTTC
cdr3_aa: CASSMAGRDNEQFF

j_call: TRBJ1-1
v_call: TRBV10-3
d_call: TRBD1
clone_size: .
cdr3_nt: TGTGCCATCCAGGGGGCAGGAGCTGAAGCTTTCTTT
cdr3_aa: CAIQGAGAEAFF

j_call: TRBJ1-6
v_call: TRBV4-2
d_call: .
clone_size: .
cdr3_nt: TGTGCCAGCAGCCAAGGACATCTTGATAATTCACCCCTCCACTTT
cdr3_aa: CASSQGHLDNSPLHF

j_call: TRBJ1-1
v_call: TRBV5-4
d_call: .
clone_size: .
cdr3_nt: TGTGCCAGCAGCGCAGGGTCCGTACGACAGAACACTGAAGCTTTCTTT
cdr3_aa: CASSAGSVRQNTEAFF

j_call: TRBJ2-7
v_call: TRBV5-4
d_call: TRBD2
clone_size: .
cdr3_nt: TGTGCCAGCAGCTTGGGACTAGCGGGACAGAGGGGCTACGAGCAGTACTTC
cdr3_aa: CASSLGLAGQRGYEQYF

j_call: TRBJ2-3
v_call: TRBV7-9
d_call: TRBD2
clone_size: .
cdr3_nt: TGTGCCAGCAGCTCCAACCCCGGACTAGCGGGAGAAGTGACAGATACGCAGTATTTT
cdr3_aa: CASSSNPGLAGEVTDTQYF

j_call: TRBJ1-6
v_call: TRBV6-6
d_call: TRBD1
clone_size: once
cdr3_nt: TGTGCCAGCAGTTTCCCAAGACAGGGGATGTATTCACCCCTCCACTTT
cdr3_aa: CASSFPRQGMYSPLHF

j_call: TRBJ2-7
v_call: TRBV19
d_call: TRBD2
clone_size: once
cdr3_nt: TGTGCCAGTAGTATTTCGGCGACTAGCTTCTACGAGCAGTACTTC
cdr3_aa: CASSISATSFYEQYF

j_call: TRBJ1-1
v_call: TRBV6-1
d_call: .
clone_size: .
cdr3_nt: TGTGCCAGCAGTGAAGGACACACAGGACTAAGAGGCGCTGAAGCTTTCTTT
cdr3_aa: CASSEGHTGLRGAEAFF

j_call: TRBJ2-5
v_call: TRBV4-1
d_call: TRBD2
clone_size: .
cdr3_nt: TGCGCCAGCAGCCACCCACCGGGACTAGCGGGAGTGGGGGAGACCCAGTACTTC
cdr3_aa: CASSHPPGLAGVGETQYF

j_call: TRBJ2-2
v_call: TRBV5-1
d_call: .
clone_size: .
cdr3_nt: TGCGCCAGCACCCCAACTGGCGGGGGCCAGAACACCGGGGAGCTGTTTTTT
cdr3_aa: CASTPTGGGQNTGELFF

j_call: TRBJ1-5
v_call: TRBV12-5
d_call: TRBD1
clone_size: .
cdr3_nt: TGTGCTAGTGGTCCGACAGGGGCGCCTAGCAATCAGCCCCAGCATTTT
cdr3_aa: CASGPTGAPSNQPQHF

j_call: TRBJ1-2
v_call: TRBV6-2/TRBV6-3
d_call: .
clone_size: .
cdr3_nt: TGTGCCAGCAGTGTCTGGACAGACGGTGGCTACACCTTC
cdr3_aa: CASSVWTDGGYTF

j_call: TRBJ1-1
v_call: TRBV7-9
d_call: TRBD1
clone_size: .
cdr3_nt: TGTGCCAGCAGCTCCGGACAGGTGACTGAAGCTTTCTTT
cdr3_aa: CASSSGQVTEAFF

j_call: TRBJ2-5
v_call: TRBV9
d_call: TRBD1
clone_size: .
cdr3_nt: TGTGCCAGCAGCTCCCAGGGGGCCATGCTAGAGACCCAGTACTTC
cdr3_aa: CASSSQGAMLETQYF

j_call: TRBJ2-3
v_call: TRBV5-6
d_call: TRBD1
clone_size: .
cdr3_nt: TGTGCCAGCAGCAGAGGGCCGGGACAGGGGTCCCCAGATACGCAGTATTTT
cdr3_aa: CASSRGPGQGSPDTQYF

j_call: TRBJ2-7
v_call: TRBV5-4
d_call: TRBD2
clone_size: .
cdr3_nt: TGTGCCAGCAGCGAGACTAGCACCCGGGAGCAGTACTTC
cdr3_aa: CASSETSTREQYF

j_call: TRBJ1-5
v_call: TRBV3-1/TRBV3-2
d_call: .
clone_size: .
cdr3_nt: TGTGCCAGCAGCCAAGGAACAGGGTACAATCAGCCCCAGCATTTT
cdr3_aa: CASSQGTGYNQPQHF

j_call: TRBJ1-1
v_call: TRBV5-1
d_call: .
clone_size: .
cdr3_nt: TGCGCCAGCAGCTTGGAGCAGGGTTTGGGCACTGAAGCTTTCTTT
cdr3_aa: CASSLEQGLGTEAFF

j_call: TRBJ2-3
v_call: TRBV13
d_call: TRBD2
clone_size: once
cdr3_nt: TGTGCCAGCAGCGGATGGGACCCGGGGGGTACGCAGTATTTT
cdr3_aa: CASSGWDPGGTQYF

j_call: TRBJ2-5
v_call: TRBV4-3
d_call: TRBD2
clone_size: few
cdr3_nt: TGCGCCAGCAGCCAAGAAATAGCGGGGTATTTCCAAGAGACCCAGTACTTC
cdr3_aa: CASSQEIAGYFQETQYF

j_call: TRBJ2-5
v_call: TRBV5-4
d_call: TRBD2
clone_size: .
cdr3_nt: TGTGCCAGCAGCTTTTCTACTAGCGGGAGCGGGGAGACCCAGTACTTC
cdr3_aa: CASSFSTSGSGETQYF

j_call: TRBJ2-7
v_call: TRBV3-1/TRBV3-2
d_call: .
clone_size: .
cdr3_nt: TGTGCCAGCAGTAGGGAGAACTACGAGCAGTACTTC
cdr3_aa: CASSRENYEQYF

j_call: TRBJ1-2
v_call: TRBV29-1
d_call: TRBD1
clone_size: once
cdr3_nt: TGCAGCGTTGAAGGGGGACAGGCGAACTATGGCTACACCTTC
cdr3_aa: CSVEGGQANYGYTF

j_call: TRBJ1-2
v_call: TRBV12-5
d_call: TRBD1
clone_size: few
cdr3_nt: TGTGCTAGTGGTTTGGCTCAGGGGGTGCACTATGGCTACACCTTC
cdr3_aa: CASGLAQGVHYGYTF

j_call: TRBJ1-2
v_call: TRBV7-6
d_call: TRBD1
clone_size: .
cdr3_nt: TGTGCCAGCAGCGAAGGGACAGGGAATGGCTACACCTTC
cdr3_aa: CASSEGTGNGYTF

j_call: TRBJ1-2
v_call: TRBV2
d_call: .
clone_size: .
cdr3_nt: TGTGCCAGCAGTGTTAACAGCTATGGCTACACCTTC
cdr3_aa: CASSVNSYGYTF

j_call: TRBJ2-1
v_call: TRBV24-1
d_call: TRBD1
clone_size: .
cdr3_nt: TGTGCCACCAGTGAACCGGGACAGGACAATGAGCAGTTCTTC
cdr3_aa: CATSEPGQDNEQFF

j_call: TRBJ1-2
v_call: TRBV7-8
d_call: .
clone_size: .
cdr3_nt: TGTGCCAGCAGCCCGATCAGGGCCGGGCAGGGCTACACCTTC
cdr3_aa: CASSPIRAGQGYTF

j_call: TRBJ2-7
v_call: TRBV5-1
d_call: TRBD2
clone_size: .
cdr3_nt: TGCGCCAGCAGCTCATATAGCGGGGGGGCCTACGAGCAGTACTTC
cdr3_aa: CASSSYSGGAYEQYF

j_call: TRBJ1-2
v_call: TRBV5-6
d_call: .
clone_size: few
cdr3_nt: TGTGCCAGCAGCAGGATTGCAGGGATCTATGGCTACACCTTC
cdr3_aa: CASSRIAGIYGYTF

j_call: TRBJ1-6
v_call: TRBV9
d_call: .
clone_size: .
cdr3_nt: TGTGCCAGCAGCGTAGGGGCCAGACAGGATTCATCATCACCCCTCCACTTT
cdr3_aa: CASSVGARQDSSSPLHF